The 9 T cell receptor beta chains below come from one sample, sequenced in a study of resident and recirculating memory T cells in vitiligo. Sequencing was performed with immunoSEQ multiplex PCR; in TCRdb, only in-frame clones are kept and a portion is missing. The sample yields approximately 69,000 clones, approximately 93% seen once. The material sequenced was blood. These receptors were collected from a male donor with vitiligo.

This chain uses TRBV7-2 with TRBJ2-1; TRBD2 aligns across 9 bases. V shed 2 bases, J shed 6 bases, and the junction held 8 bases outside the gene matches. The CDR3 runs to 16 residues. CDR1 and CDR2 from the germline V gene are SGHTA and FQGNSA. The CDR3 sequence: CASSLNGRGGLNEQFF. CDR3 nucleotide sequence: TGTGCCAGCAGCTTAAACGGGCGGGGGGGACTCAATGAGCAGTTCTTC.

This chain uses TRBV2 with TRBJ1-5, with D possibly being TRBD1 (5 bases). Looked up from germline, CDR1 is SNHLY and CDR2 is FYNNEI. This CDR3 spans 17 amino acids. The V and J ends lost 6 bases and 2 bases respectively, with 20 bases between them. CDR3 in DNA: TGTGCCAGCAGGGGATCGGGGGGACGTTTCGGCAATCAGCCCCAGCATTTT. Encoded protein: CASRGSGGRFGNQPQHF.

V is TRBV29-1 and J is TRBJ1-1; TRBD1 matches at 8 bases. Germline lookup yields CDR1 SQVTM and CDR2 ANQGSEA. The CDR3 consists of 14 residues. V trimming: 7 bases; J trimming: 1 base; junction bases outside the gene matches: 8. CDR3 in amino acids: CSGNRGLTNTEAFF. CDR3 sequence (DNA): TGCAGCGGAAACAGGGGGTTGACGAACACTGAAGCTTTCTTT.

The CDR3 DNA is TGTGCCAGCTCACCGGATCAAGGGACACTGAACACCGGGGAGCTGTTTTTT. Protein sequence: CASSPDQGTLNTGELFF. The gene calls are TRBV18 and TRBJ2-2, with D possibly TRBD1 on 6 matching bases. Looked up from germline, CDR1 is KGHSH and CDR2 is LQKENI. V was trimmed by 3 bases and J by 1 base, leaving 15 bases between them. The CDR3 runs to 17 residues.

J is TRBJ1-2 and V is TRBV2, with a weak D call TRBD1 (6 bases). This CDR3 comprises 12 residues. Germline CDR1 SNHLY, CDR2 FYNNEI. The germline V and J ends were trimmed by 7 bases and 3 bases, with 9 bases remaining between them. The CDR3 spells CASTPGDYGYTF. CDR3 nucleotides: TGTGCCAGCACCCCAGGGGACTATGGCTACACCTTC.

This chain joins TRBV28 and TRBJ1-1, with D perhaps matching TRBD1 (6 bases). The germline V gene has CDR1 MDHEN and CDR2 SYDVKM. The CDR3 sequence is 15 residues long. V was pared by 7 bases and J by 5 bases, with 20 bases between. The CDR3 loop is CASTLPGGQGTEAFF. CDR3 coding DNA: TGTGCCAGCACCTTACCCGGGGGGCAAGGTACTGAAGCTTTCTTT.

The chain is built from TRBV27 and TRBJ2-3; TRBD2 matches 12 bases. The ends lost 1 base at V and 2 bases at J; junction bases unmatched: 7. CDR1 MNHEY and CDR2 SMNVEV come from the germline V gene (reference sequence). This CDR3 spans 18 amino acids. For the CDR3, the DNA is TGTGCCAGCAGTTTATTGCCTCGACTAGCGGGGGACACAGATACGCAGTATTTT. Translating gives CASSLLPRLAGDTDTQYF.

The chain links TRBV7-6 to TRBJ2-3; D ambiguous. The CDR3 runs to 18 residues. V dropped 2 bases and J dropped 5 bases, with 23 bases sitting between them. The V gene's germline CDR1 is SGHVS and CDR2 FNYEAQ. For the CDR3, the DNA is TGTGCCAGCAGCTTAACCGTATTTCGGCAGCATCCGGGAGATACGCAGTATTTT. Protein sequence: CASSLTVFRQHPGDTQYF.

The genes are TRBV30 and TRBJ1-5, with a tentative D call TRBD1 (5 bases). The CDR3 is 11 residues long. The V end lost 2 bases, the J end lost 11 bases, and 10 bases lay between the germline ends. CDR1 is GTSNPN and CDR2 is SVGIG in the germline V gene (reference sequence). The CDR3 nucleotides read TGTGCCTGGAGTACAGGCCGGTCCCAGCATTTT. As protein: CAWSTGRSQHF.